This T cell receptor beta chain was recorded in a study of shared clonotypes between healthy human individuals. Naive CD8 populations comprised CD45RO-negative cells positively selected for CCR7, excluding terminally differentiated effector memory CD45RA+ cells. The germline CDR1 and CDR2 sequences are SGHRS and YFSETQ. Trimming at V came to 0 bases and at J to 9 bases, leaving 6 bases not matched to a gene. The CDR3 runs to 14 residues. The data were produced by immunoSEQ multiplex PCR, yet TCRdb's version contains in-frame clones alone and is incomplete. The data contain about 2.1 million clones, 80% to 95% of them singletons.

This clonotype was sampled from a man between 18 and 35 years old in good health. Some clones in this sample may be carry-over from other donors' samples. The sample comprised naive CD8+ T cells from PBMCs. V gene TRBV5-1 combines with J gene TRBJ2-1, with 7 bases lining up with TRBD1. CDR3 DNA: TGCGCCAGCAGCTTGGGAGACAGGGATACTGAGCAGTTCTTC. Amino acids: CASSLGDRDTEQFF.